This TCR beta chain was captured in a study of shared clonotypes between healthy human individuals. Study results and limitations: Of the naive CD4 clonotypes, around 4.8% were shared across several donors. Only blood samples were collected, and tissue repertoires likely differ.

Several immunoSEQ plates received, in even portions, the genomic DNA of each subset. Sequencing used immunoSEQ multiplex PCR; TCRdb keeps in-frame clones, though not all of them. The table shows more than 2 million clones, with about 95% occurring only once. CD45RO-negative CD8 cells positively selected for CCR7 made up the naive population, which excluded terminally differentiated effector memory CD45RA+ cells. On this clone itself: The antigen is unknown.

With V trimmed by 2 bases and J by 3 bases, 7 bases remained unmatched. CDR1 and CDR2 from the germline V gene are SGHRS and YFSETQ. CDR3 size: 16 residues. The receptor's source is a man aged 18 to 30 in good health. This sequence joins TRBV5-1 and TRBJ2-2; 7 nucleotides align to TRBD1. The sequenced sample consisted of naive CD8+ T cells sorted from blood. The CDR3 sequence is CASSLDRVVYTGELFF. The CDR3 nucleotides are TGCGCCAGCAGCTTAGACAGGGTTGTATACACCGGGGAGCTGTTTTTT.